This entry concerns a single T cell receptor (beta chain). Antigen unknown. These data originate in a study of CD8 T cells in ankylosing spondylitis. Findings and limits, study-wide: Typical of ankylosing spondylitis blood, it appeared, was a TCR beta motif of fewer than ten highly homologous variants. Earlier reports found some motif variants in synovial fluid and blood in reactive arthritis. Matched synovial fluid from ankylosing spondylitis patients was reported to be enriched for disease-linked clones.

With molecular barcodes, quantitative 5'-RACE was used to make the TCR beta libraries. TCRdb passed the 5' RACE reads through MiXCR, listing each CDR3 protein once. The table records roughly 38,000 distinct CDR3 sequences, more than 15% of them present only once. Trimming took 3 bases from V and 3 from J; bases not matched to a gene: 11. The CDR3 extends over 18 amino acids. Germline V gives CDR1 MDHEN, CDR2 SYDVKM. The receptor was isolated from a male donor with ankylosing spondylitis or in good health (not recorded which). The specimen was blood. The rearrangement uses TRBV28 and TRBJ2-1; the match to TRBD1 covers 10 bases. CDR3: CASSFINPGTGVYNEQFF. CDR3 sequence (DNA): TGTGCCAGCAGTTTTATTAACCCCGGGACAGGGGTCTACAATGAGCAGTTCTTC. The complete variable domain, with remaining parts taken from reference TRBV28 and TRBJ2-1, reads DVKVTQSSRYLVKRTGEKVFLECVQDMDHENMFWYRQDPGLGLRLIYFSYDVKMKEKGDIPEGYSVSREKKERFSLILESASTNQTSMYLCASSFINPGTGVYNEQFFGPGTRLTVL.